One sample yielded the 31 T cell receptor beta chains listed below, sequenced in a study of T cells in women clearing cervical HPV infection. Generated by immunoSEQ multiplex PCR, the TCRdb table keeps only in-frame clones and is missing some. This table lists roughly 49,000 clones. Input material: blood buffy coat. The receptors shown here come from a woman aged 18-70 years with a cervical HPV16 infection that either progressed to CIN3+ or cleared (not recorded which).

Regarding this clone: The missing CDR3 end, 3 residues past where the read stops, is filled in from the germline J gene. The chain couples TRBV20-1 to TRBJ2-7, with D tentatively TRBD1 (6 bases). The CDR3 extends over 12 amino acids. Germline CDR1 reads DFQATT; CDR2 reads SNEGSKA (reference sequence). Trimming stripped 3 bases from V and 4 bases from J, with 10 bases between. The CDR3 loop is CSASRTEYEQYF. The CDR3 bases that were read are TGCAGTGCTAGTCGGACAGAATACGAG.

A word on this clone: Coverage ceases 3 residues before the CDR3 finishes, and the germline J gene fills in the end. The V call is TRBV5-5, the J call TRBJ1-6; D is unresolved. The V end lost 0 bases, the J end lost 7 bases, and 11 bases lay between the germline ends. CDR1 is SGHKS, CDR2 YYEKEE, per germline (reference sequence). The CDR3 is made up of 15 amino acids. This CDR3 is CASSLVQLRNSPLHF. The part of the CDR3 DNA that was read is TGTGCCAGCAGCTTGGTACAGCTCCGAAATTCACCC. The full variable domain, in which reference TRBV5-5 and TRBJ1-6 provide the parts outside the CDR3, is DAGVTQSPTHLIKTRGQQVTLRCSPISGHKSVSWYQQVLGQGPQFIFQYYEKEERGRGNFPDRFSARQFPNYSSELNVNALLLGDSALYLCASSLVQLRNSPLHFGNGTRLTVT.

A word on this clone: The read stops 3 residues short of the end of the CDR3; the missing end is completed from the germline J gene. This chain uses TRBV13 with TRBJ2-3; 11 nucleotides line up with TRBD2. The CDR3 has 17 residues. The V gene's germline CDR1 is PRHDT and CDR2 FYEKMQ (reference sequence). Unmatched junction bases numbered 8, after V lost 5 bases and J lost 1 base. The covered CDR3 bases are TGTGCCAGCAGCCGATCGACTAGCGGGGCCCGCACAGATACG. The encoded protein is CASSRSTSGARTDT. The full CDR3 protein reads CASSRSTSGARTDTQYF.

A word on this clone: The read ends 3 residues shy of where the CDR3 ends; the end is completed using the germline J gene. V gene TRBV20-1 combines with J gene TRBJ2-7; maybe TRBD1 (5 bases). Germline CDR1 reads DFQATT; CDR2 reads SNEGSKA (reference sequence). The V end lost 0 bases, the J end lost 0 bases, and 12 bases lay between the germline ends. The CDR3 contains 15 residues. CDR3 region: CSARDWGGSSYEQYF. Partial CDR3 DNA: TGCAGTGCTAGAGATTGGGGCGGCAGCTCCTACGAG.

Notes on this clone: The read gets to within 3 residues of the CDR3 end, and the germline J gene fills in the rest. This rearrangement joins TRBV19 to TRBJ2-7, with 8 bases identical to TRBD1. Germline V CDR1 and CDR2: LNHDA, SQIVND (reference sequence). V was clipped by 10 bases and J by 6 bases; unmatched bases: 8. This CDR3 region has 12 residues. This chain's CDR3 is CATLDRAGEQYF. Partial CDR3 DNA: TGTGCCACCCTGGACAGGGCGGGCGAG.

With respect to this clone: From the germline J gene comes the end of the CDR3, since the read stops 3 residues before it. The chain combines TRBV5-1 with TRBJ2-2, with 9 bases identical to TRBD1. The germline V gene encodes CDR1 SGHRS and CDR2 YFSETQ. The CDR3 has 16 amino acids. The CDR3 region is CASSPGTGFTNEKLFF. Partial CDR3 DNA: TGCGCCAGCAGCCCGGGGACAGGGTTTACTAATGAAAAG.

On this clone itself: With the read ending 3 residues before the CDR3 end, the germline J gene is used to fill in that end. This chain uses TRBV5-6 with TRBJ1-1, with TRBD1 as a possible D gene (5 bases). The V end was cut by 5 bases, the J end by 3 bases, with 14 bases between. This CDR3 comprises 14 residues. Germline CDR1 SGHDT, CDR2 YYEEEE. The CDR3 loop is CASSEGRGYTEAFF. The sequenced CDR3 bases are TGTGCCAGCAGTGAGGGTAGGGGTTACACTGAA.

Comments on this clone: The CDR3 extends 3 residues past the end of the read, so its final part is completed from the germline J gene. This chain joins TRBV6-1 and TRBJ1-2; 7 bases fit TRBD1. The CDR3 contains 13 residues. The germline CDR1 and CDR2 sequences are MNHNS and SASEGT. The covered CDR3 bases are TGTGCCAGCAGTGGCGACAGGGTTTTCGGC. The encoded protein is CASSGDRVFG. The full CDR3 protein is CASSGDRVFGYTF.

Turning to this clone: Other DNA sequences of this sample code for an identical CDR3. CDR3 loop: CASRRTGGDGNTIYF. CDR3 bases read: TGTGCCAGCAGACGTACAGGGGGCGATGGAAACACC. The V and J genes are TRBV5-5 and TRBJ1-3; 9 bases map to TRBD1. The read falls 3 residues short of the CDR3 end, and the missing part is taken from the germline J gene. Germline CDR1 SGHKS, CDR2 YYEKEE (reference sequence). The CDR3 is 15 amino acids. V lost 5 bases to trimming and J lost 3 bases; unmatched junction nucleotides: 6.

Remarks on this clone: The CDR3 end lies 3 residues beyond the end of the read and is filled in from the germline J gene. The chain carries TRBV20-1 and TRBJ2-3; weak D call: TRBD2 (6 bases). The germline gives CDR1 DFQATT, CDR2 SNEGSKA (reference sequence). The V end was cut by 3 bases, the J end by 4 bases, with 17 bases between. The CDR3 sequence is 15 residues long. The sequenced part of the CDR3 DNA is TGCAGTGCTAGCCTCGGACTATATGATCCAGATACG. It specifies CSASLGLYDPDT. The full CDR3 protein reads CSASLGLYDPDTQYF.

Comment on this clone: The read gets to within 3 residues of the CDR3 end, and the germline J gene fills in the rest. The chain links TRBV29-1 to TRBJ1-2; tentatively, D is TRBD1 (5 bases). Germline CDR1 reads SQVTM; CDR2 reads ANQGSEA. Trimming cost V 7 bases and J 0 bases, with 6 bases left between them. The CDR3 length is 11 residues. CDR3 DNA (partial): TGCAGCGGACAGACTAACTATGGC. It yields the protein CSGQTNYG. The full CDR3 protein reads CSGQTNYGYTF.

CDR3 bases read: TGTGCCAGCAGCTTGGGTCCAGGGAACATT. This encodes CASSLGPGNI. The whole CDR3 region reads CASSLGPGNIQYF. The chain employs TRBV5-4 and TRBJ2-4; D perhaps matches TRBD1 (5 bases). The read terminates 3 residues before the CDR3 end, so the remaining end is supplied by the germline J gene. With 0 bases removed from V and 7 bases from J, the gap between germline ends came to 8 bases. Germline values: CDR1 SGHNT, CDR2 YYREEE (reference sequence). CDR3 length: 13 residues.

In regard to this clone: The missing CDR3 end, 3 residues past where the read stops, is filled in from the germline J gene. The V gene is TRBV20-1, the J gene TRBJ2-1; a weak D match, TRBD1 (5 bases). From germline, CDR1 is DFQATT and CDR2 SNEGSKA (reference sequence). Trimming pared 4 bases from V and 3 bases from J, leaving 19 bases between. This CDR3 is 16 amino acids long. The CDR3 DNA, read in part, is TGCAGTGCTATTCGCCCACGCAGGGCGGACTACAATGAG. This gives the protein CSAIRPRRADYNE. The entire CDR3 is CSAIRPRRADYNEQFF.

Points on this clone: The read ends 3 residues early relative to the CDR3; the germline J gene fills the gap. The chain is built from TRBV19 and TRBJ2-7, with TRBD2 matching over 7 bases. Germline-derived CDR1 and CDR2 are LNHDA and SQIVND (reference sequence). With V trimmed by 7 bases and J by 0 bases, 6 bases remained unmatched. CDR3 size: 14 residues. The covered CDR3 bases are TGTGCCAGTACCACGGGGGGTCCCTCCTACGAG. This encodes CASTTGGPSYE. The entire CDR3 reads CASTTGGPSYEQYF.

With regard to this clone: With the read ending 3 residues before the CDR3 end, the germline J gene is used to fill in that end. V gene TRBV20-1 combines with J gene TRBJ1-2; the match to TRBD1 covers 8 bases. Germline-derived CDR1 and CDR2 are DFQATT and SNEGSKA (reference sequence). The CDR3 loop spans 15 amino acids. The J segment lost 2 bases and the V segment lost 3 bases, leaving 8 bases of the junction unmatched. Partial CDR3 DNA: TGCAGTGCTAGTCGACAGGGGTCCGTCAACTATGGC. Its translation: CSASRQGSVNYG. Given in full, the CDR3 is CSASRQGSVNYGYTF.

On this clone: The missing CDR3 end, 3 residues past where the read stops, is filled in from the germline J gene. The rearrangement joins TRBV11-2 to TRBJ1-4, with a tentative D call TRBD1 (6 bases). Germline CDR1 SGHAT, CDR2 FQNNGV. Trimming took 5 bases from V and 5 from J, leaving 15 bases between them. The CDR3 loop spans 15 amino acids. The CDR3 is CASSPLRTENEKLFF. The covered CDR3 bases are TGTGCCAGCAGCCCGCTGAGGACAGAAAATGAAAAA.

A remark on this clone: The CDR3 extends 3 residues past the end of the read, so its final part is completed from the germline J gene. The chain has TRBV29-1 and TRBJ2-7; TRBD1 aligns across 9 bases. From germline, CDR1 is SQVTM and CDR2 ANQGSEA. V dropped 7 bases and J dropped 3; count of bases not matched to a gene: 7. CDR3 length: 13 residues. CDR3 in amino acids: CSAGQGPRYEQYF. CDR3 DNA, as far as it was read: TGCAGCGCAGGACAGGGGCCCCGCTACGAG.

As for this clone: The read falls 3 residues short of the CDR3 end, and the missing part is taken from the germline J gene. This chain uses TRBV6-1 with TRBJ1-1; 9 bases align to TRBD1. The germline V gene encodes CDR1 MNHNS and CDR2 SASEGT. This CDR3 has 15 amino acids. The ends lost 4 bases at V and 3 bases at J; junction bases unmatched: 6. The part of the CDR3 DNA that was read is TGTGCCAGCAGTGTTTGGGGGACAGGGTACACTGAA. Its translation: CASSVWGTGYTE. The full CDR3 sequence reads CASSVWGTGYTEAFF.

Concerning this clone itself: From the germline J gene comes the end of the CDR3, since the read stops 3 residues before it. The genes are TRBV5-1 and TRBJ2-7; TRBD1 might be the D (8 bases). CDR3 length equals 14 residues. V lost 5 bases, J lost 5 bases, and 17 bases lay in between. Germline V gene sequence: CDR1 SGHRS, CDR2 YFSETQ. The CDR3 DNA, read in part, is TGCGCCAGCAGAAATGACAGGGGAGGGAACGAG. Protein: CASRNDRGGNE. The whole CDR3 region reads CASRNDRGGNEQYF.

In regard to this clone: The CDR3 end is not reached by the read, which stops 3 residues before it; the germline J gene fills it in. The chain is built from TRBV19 and TRBJ2-2, with D possibly being TRBD1 (6 bases). The CDR3 totals 16 residues. The germline V gene encodes CDR1 LNHDA and CDR2 SQIVND (reference sequence). The CDR3 reads CASSRGHPSGANVLFF. The CDR3 DNA, read in part, is TGTGCCAGTAGTAGGGGACATCCCTCTGGGGCCAACGTG.

Note on this clone: The CDR3 end falls 3 residues outside the read, so it is completed with the germline J gene. The chain employs TRBV2 and TRBJ1-5; D possibly corresponds to TRBD1 (5 bases). Germline V CDR1 and CDR2: SNHLY, FYNNEI. Trimming stripped 3 bases from V and 2 bases from J, with 11 bases between. There are 15 residues in the CDR3. Partial CDR3 DNA: TGTGCCAGCAGTGAGGGGGGGATCGGCAATCAGCCC. Translation gives CASSEGGIGNQP. The full CDR3 protein is CASSEGGIGNQPQHF.

The CDR3 loop is CASSNRGRGANVLFF. The covered CDR3 bases are TGTGCCAGTAGTAACAGGGGGCGAGGGGCCAACGTA. V and J are TRBV19 and TRBJ1-4, with 9 bases aligning to TRBD1. The read terminates 3 residues ahead of where the CDR3 ends, so the germline J gene completes it. Germline V gene lookup returns CDR1 LNHDA and CDR2 SQIVND (reference sequence). This CDR3 is built from 15 residues.

As concerns this clone: Read coverage stops 3 residues before the CDR3 terminus; the germline J gene supplies the remainder. V usage is TRBV20-1 and J usage is TRBJ2-1; possibly TRBD1 for D (6 bases). Germline V gene data show CDR1 as DFQATT and CDR2 as SNEGSKA (reference sequence). V lost 3 bases and J lost 6, with 12 bases in between. CDR3 length: 13 residues. CDR3 DNA, as far as it was read: TGCAGTGCTAGGGGGGCCCTCCTCAATGAG. It specifies CSARGALLNE. The whole CDR3 reads CSARGALLNEQFF.

On this clone: Coverage ceases 3 residues before the CDR3 finishes, and the germline J gene fills in the end. This rearrangement joins TRBV14 to TRBJ1-1; the match to TRBD1 covers 8 bases. V lost 1 base, J lost 5 bases, and 3 bases stayed unmatched. CDR1 is SGHDN, CDR2 FVKESK, per germline. There are 14 residues in the CDR3. The CDR3 loop is CASSQGRGPTEAFF. The DNA read from the CDR3 is TGTGCCAGCAGCCAAGGCAGGGGGCCGACTGAA.

In the case of this clone: With the read ending 3 residues before the CDR3 end, the germline J gene is used to fill in that end. The chain joins TRBV6-1 to TRBJ2-2, with 12 bases identical to TRBD1. CDR3 length: 16 residues. J gave up 4 bases and V 4 bases, and 4 bases lay outside the gene matches. Per germline, CDR1 MNHNS and CDR2 SASEGT. CDR3 sequence reads: CASSGDRGRGTGELFF. The sequenced part of the CDR3 DNA is TGTGCCAGCAGTGGGGACAGGGGGCGCGGCACCGGGGAG.

In the case of this clone: The read ends 3 residues shy of where the CDR3 ends; the end is completed using the germline J gene. V and J are TRBV7-6 and TRBJ2-1, with D maybe TRBD2 (7 bases). Per germline, CDR1 SGHVS and CDR2 FNYEAQ. Trimming cost V 1 base and J 8 bases, with 21 bases left between them. The CDR3 consists of 17 residues. CDR3 DNA, as far as it was read: TGTGCCAGCAGCTTAGAGGGGGGGTGGGGTAGTAATCATGAG. It translates to CASSLEGGWGSNHE. The entire CDR3 reads CASSLEGGWGSNHEQFF.

Details on this clone: The read terminates 3 residues before the CDR3 end, so the remaining end is supplied by the germline J gene. V and J are TRBV30 and TRBJ1-6; 10 bases agree with TRBD1. Germline values: CDR1 GTSNPN, CDR2 SVGIG (reference sequence). V shed 3 bases and J 6 bases; nucleotides not matched to a gene: 5. This CDR3 contains 15 residues. The part of the CDR3 DNA that was read is TGTGCCTGGAGCCCCCGGGACAGGGGTAATTCACCC. It encodes CAWSPRDRGNSP. In full, the CDR3 is CAWSPRDRGNSPLHF.

In regard to this clone: The sequenced fragment ends 3 residues before the CDR3 boundary, so the rest is inferred from the germline J gene. V is TRBV20-1 and J is TRBJ1-5; TRBD1 aligns across 7 bases. The CDR3 length is 12 residues. Germline CDR1 reads DFQATT; CDR2 reads SNEGSKA (reference sequence). The trim removed 5 bases at V and 2 bases at J, leaving 0 bases unmatched. The CDR3 here is CSAGTGNQPQHF. Incomplete CDR3 DNA: TGCAGTGCTGGGACAGGCAATCAGCCC.

As regards this clone: The read falls 3 residues short of the CDR3 end, and the missing part is taken from the germline J gene. V gene TRBV20-1 combines with J gene TRBJ2-3, with 7 nucleotides matching TRBD1. Trimming removed 6 bases from V and 4 bases from J; junction bases left unmatched: 13. This CDR3 contains 15 residues. Germline V gene lookup returns CDR1 DFQATT and CDR2 SNEGSKA (reference sequence). The CDR3 reads CSATRRQGVPDTQYF. The CDR3 DNA, read in part, is TGCAGTGCCACTAGGCGACAGGGCGTTCCAGATACG.

Points on this clone: The DNA ends 3 residues before the CDR3 does, and the rest of the CDR3 is filled in from the germline J gene. The chain is built from TRBV20-1 and TRBJ2-7; D not certain. Germline V lookup: CDR1 DFQATT, CDR2 SNEGSKA (reference sequence). V lost 1 base and J lost 2, with 12 bases in between. The CDR3 is 14 amino acids. CDR3: CSARVSLLTYEQYF. The DNA read from the CDR3 is TGCAGTGCTAGAGTGTCACTTCTAACCTACGAG.

Comments on this clone: The read finishes 3 residues shy of the CDR3 end, and the germline J gene is used to complete it. This chain links TRBV2 with TRBJ1-4, with TRBD1 matching over 8 bases. The V segment lost 3 bases and the J segment 8 bases; nucleotides outside the gene matches: 5. This CDR3 is 14 amino acids long. Germline CDR1 reads SNHLY; CDR2 reads FYNNEI. Incomplete CDR3 DNA: TGTGCCAGCAGTGATCAGGGGGCTAGCGAAAAA. Amino acids: CASSDQGASEK. The CDR3 in full is CASSDQGASEKLFF.